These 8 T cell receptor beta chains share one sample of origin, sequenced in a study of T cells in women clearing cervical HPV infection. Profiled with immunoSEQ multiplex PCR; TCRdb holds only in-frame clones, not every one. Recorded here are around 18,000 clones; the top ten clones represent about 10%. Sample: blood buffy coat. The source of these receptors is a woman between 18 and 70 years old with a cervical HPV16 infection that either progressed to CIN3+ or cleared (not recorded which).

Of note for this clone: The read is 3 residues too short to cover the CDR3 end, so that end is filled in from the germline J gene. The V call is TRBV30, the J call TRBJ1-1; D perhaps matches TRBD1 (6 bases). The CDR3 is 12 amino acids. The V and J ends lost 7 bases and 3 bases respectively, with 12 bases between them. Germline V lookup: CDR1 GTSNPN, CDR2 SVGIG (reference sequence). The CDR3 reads CASKGEYTEAFF. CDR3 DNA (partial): TGTGCCTCCAAGGGGGAATACACTGAA.

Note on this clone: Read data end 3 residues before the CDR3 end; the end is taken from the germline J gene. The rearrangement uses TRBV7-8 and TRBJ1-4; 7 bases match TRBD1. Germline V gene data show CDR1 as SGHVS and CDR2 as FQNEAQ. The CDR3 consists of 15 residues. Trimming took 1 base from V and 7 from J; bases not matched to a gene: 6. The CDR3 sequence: CASSLDQGVSEKLFF. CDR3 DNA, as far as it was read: TGTGCCAGCAGCTTAGATCAGGGGGTCAGTGAAAAA.

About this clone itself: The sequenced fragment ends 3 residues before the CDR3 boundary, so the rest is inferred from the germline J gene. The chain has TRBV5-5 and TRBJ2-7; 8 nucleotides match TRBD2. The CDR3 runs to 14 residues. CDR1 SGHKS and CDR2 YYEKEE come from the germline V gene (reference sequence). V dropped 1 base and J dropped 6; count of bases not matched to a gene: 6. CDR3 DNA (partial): TGTGCCAGCAGCTTGAGCGGGGGCCCGCGCGAG. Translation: CASSLSGGPRE. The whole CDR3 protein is CASSLSGGPREQYF.

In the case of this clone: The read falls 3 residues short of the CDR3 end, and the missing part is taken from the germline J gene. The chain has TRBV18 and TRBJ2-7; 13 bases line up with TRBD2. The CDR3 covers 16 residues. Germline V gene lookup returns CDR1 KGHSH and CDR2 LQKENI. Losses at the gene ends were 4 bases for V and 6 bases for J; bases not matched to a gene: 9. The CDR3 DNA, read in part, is TGTGCCAGCTCACGCGCATGGACTAGCGGGAGTGGCGAG. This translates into CASSRAWTSGSGE. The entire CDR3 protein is CASSRAWTSGSGEQYF.

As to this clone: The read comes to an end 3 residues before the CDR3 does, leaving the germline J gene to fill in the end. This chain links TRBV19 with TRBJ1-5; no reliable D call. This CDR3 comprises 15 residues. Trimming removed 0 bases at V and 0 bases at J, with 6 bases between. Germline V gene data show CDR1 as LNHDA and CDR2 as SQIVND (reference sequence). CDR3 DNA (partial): TGTGCCAGTAGTATAGAGGGCTATAGCAATCAGCCC. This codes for CASSIEGYSNQP. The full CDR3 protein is CASSIEGYSNQPQHF. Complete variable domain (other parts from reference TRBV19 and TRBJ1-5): DGGITQSPKYLFRKEGQNVTLSCEQNLNHDAMYWYRQDPGQGLRLIYYSQIVNDFQKGDIAEGYSVSREKKESFPLTVTSAQKNPTAFYLCASSIEGYSNQPQHFGDGTRLSIL.

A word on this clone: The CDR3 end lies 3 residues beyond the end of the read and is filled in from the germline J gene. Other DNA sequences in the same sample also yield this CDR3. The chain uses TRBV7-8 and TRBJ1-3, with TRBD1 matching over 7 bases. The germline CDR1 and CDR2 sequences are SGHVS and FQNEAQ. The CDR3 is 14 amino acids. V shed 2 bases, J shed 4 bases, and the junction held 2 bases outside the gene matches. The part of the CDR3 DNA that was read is TGTGCCAGCAGCTTATCGGGACAGGGAAACACC. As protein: CASSLSGQGNT. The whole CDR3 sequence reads CASSLSGQGNTIYF.

The CDR3 bases that were read are TGTGCCAGCAGTTTTAATAGCGGGAGACTAAATGAG. This gives the protein CASSFNSGRLNE. The whole CDR3 sequence is CASSFNSGRLNEQFF. V usage is TRBV27 and J usage is TRBJ2-1; 9 bases align to TRBD2. The read comes to an end 3 residues before the CDR3 does, leaving the germline J gene to fill in the end. The CDR3 runs to 15 residues. J was trimmed by 7 bases and V by 3 bases; bases with no gene match: 7. Germline-derived CDR1 and CDR2 are MNHEY and SMNVEV (reference sequence).

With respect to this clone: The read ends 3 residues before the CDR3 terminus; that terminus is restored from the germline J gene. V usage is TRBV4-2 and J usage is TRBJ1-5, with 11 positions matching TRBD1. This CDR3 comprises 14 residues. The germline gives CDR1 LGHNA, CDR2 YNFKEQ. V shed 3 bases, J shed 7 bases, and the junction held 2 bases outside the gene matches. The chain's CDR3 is CASSQGTGGQPQHF. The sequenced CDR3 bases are TGTGCCAGCAGCCAGGGGACAGGGGGGCAGCCC.